These 8 T cell receptor beta chains were sequenced from one sample in a study of blood T cell repertoires in COVID-19. Sequencing was performed with immunoSEQ multiplex PCR; in TCRdb, only in-frame clones are kept and a portion is missing. Of fewer than 350,000 clones listed, around 84% are singletons. The sample was PBMCs or T cells enriched from blood (not recorded which). The receptors were sampled from a woman between 50 and 59 years old who had recovered from COVID-19.

This sequence joins TRBV28 and TRBJ1-2; a weak D match, TRBD1 (5 bases). The V and J ends lost 2 bases and 10 bases respectively, with 23 bases between them. The CDR3 covers 16 residues. Germline-derived CDR1 and CDR2 are MDHEN and SYDVKM. The CDR3 bases are TGTGCCAGCAGTTTAGTCAGTGGGGGGTTCTCTTCGGACTACACCTTC. Its translation: CASSLVSGGFSSDYTF.

The chain is built from TRBV4-1 and TRBJ2-1, with 11 bases aligning to TRBD2. Germline V lookup: CDR1 MGHRA, CDR2 YSYEKL. The junction had 12 bases not matched to a gene; V was cut back by 0 bases and J by 8 bases. CDR3 length: 18 residues. CDR3 sequence reads: CASSQDLVAGGPGDEQFF. In DNA, the CDR3 is TGCGCCAGCAGCCAAGATTTGGTAGCGGGAGGGCCAGGGGATGAGCAGTTCTTC.

J is TRBJ2-2 and V is TRBV19, with a weak D call TRBD2 (6 bases). CDR3 length equals 13 residues. V was trimmed by 7 bases and J by 5 bases, leaving 11 bases between them. Germline V gene sequence: CDR1 LNHDA, CDR2 SQIVND (reference sequence). CDR3 DNA: TGTGCCAGTAAAACGGGAGAAACCGGGGAGCTGTTTTTT. Protein sequence: CASKTGETGELFF.

This clone was found a few times. The chain employs TRBV30 and TRBJ2-1; the match to TRBD2 covers 7 bases. V gave up 4 bases and J gave up 6 bases; unmatched junction bases: 9. Germline lookup yields CDR1 GTSNPN and CDR2 SVGIG (reference sequence). The CDR3 consists of 14 residues. This chain's CDR3 is CAWTPGRGGNEQFF. CDR3 DNA sequence: TGTGCCTGGACCCCGGGGAGGGGCGGCAATGAGCAGTTCTTC. The full variable domain, with the rest looked up from reference TRBV30 and TRBJ2-1, is SQTIHQWPATLVQPVGSPLSLECTVEGTSNPNLYWYRQAAGRGLQLLFYSVGIGQISSEVPQNLSASRPQDRQFILSSKKLLLSDSGFYLCAWTPGRGGNEQFFGPGTRLTVL.

J is TRBJ1-5 and V is TRBV5-1, with D tentatively TRBD1 (6 bases). Germline CDR1 is SGHRS and CDR2 is YFSETQ. This CDR3 has 17 residues. Trimming pared 0 bases from V and 3 bases from J, leaving 16 bases between. The CDR3, as DNA: TGCGCCAGCAGCTTGGGTCTGACAGGTGCCCTCAATCAGCCCCAGCATTTT. It codes for CASSLGLTGALNQPQHF.

V is TRBV5-1 and J is TRBJ1-3; D ambiguous. Germline V gives CDR1 SGHRS, CDR2 YFSETQ. Trimming stripped 0 bases from V and 0 bases from J, with 13 bases between. The CDR3 is 17 amino acids. CDR3 loop: CASSLDQVRRSGNTIYF. The CDR3 bases are TGCGCCAGCAGCTTGGATCAGGTCCGCCGCTCTGGAAACACCATATATTTT.

The chain uses TRBV18 and TRBJ2-7; TRBD1 matches 9 bases. Germline V CDR1 and CDR2: KGHSH, LQKENI. This CDR3 comprises 15 residues. J was trimmed by 1 base and V by 3 bases; bases with no gene match: 4. The CDR3 DNA reads TGTGCCAGCTCACCTACCGGGACAGGGTCCTACGAGCAGTACTTC. It is translated as CASSPTGTGSYEQYF.

This clone was seen more than once but under ten times. The rearrangement uses TRBV30 and TRBJ1-1, with unresolved D. Trimming took 0 bases from V and 5 from J, leaving 16 bases between them. The CDR3 covers 15 residues. Germline lookup yields CDR1 GTSNPN and CDR2 SVGIG (reference sequence). In nucleotides, the CDR3 is TGTGCCTGGAGTGTACCTCGGGGTATGGGAACTGAAGCTTTCTTT. Protein product: CAWSVPRGMGTEAFF. The full variable domain, rest sourced from reference TRBV30 and TRBJ1-1, is SQTIHQWPATLVQPVGSPLSLECTVEGTSNPNLYWYRQAAGRGLQLLFYSVGIGQISSEVPQNLSASRPQDRQFILSSKKLLLSDSGFYLCAWSVPRGMGTEAFFGQGTRLTVV.